These T cell receptor beta chains were read from a single sample in a study of PD-L1 blockade in urothelial cancer. Measured with immunoSEQ multiplex PCR; TCRdb has only the in-frame clones, and not every one. The sample shows 100,000 or so clones, roughly nine tenths of them seen only once. Here the sequenced sample was PBMCs, taken around atezolizumab (anti-PD-L1) treatment. Receptor source: a woman of 80 years or more with urothelial cancer. Each CDR3 is given with its conserved first and last residue. Each record gives: J gene, CDR3 length, D gene, clone size, V gene, CDR3 DNA, CDR3 protein. A D gene is named only where the DNA matches it firmly. Size is stated for part of the rows, as once, few or many counts, or as a class when the clone is expanded.

TRBJ2-2 16 TRBD2 - TRBV10-3 TGTGCCACCGCAGGCGGAAGGACTAGCAGCGCCGGGGAGCTGTTTTTT CATAGGRTSSAGELFF
TRBJ2-5 15 - - TRBV19 TGTGCCAGTAGTATTAACTCGGGTCCCCAAGAGACCCAGTACTTC CASSINSGPQETQYF
TRBJ2-7 12 - - TRBV6-1 TGTGCCAGCAGTGAACAGGCCTACGAGCAGTACTTC CASSEQAYEQYF
TRBJ2-1 15 TRBD2 - TRBV19 TGTGCCAGTTCGGATAGCGGGAGTGCCTACAATGAGCAGTTCTTC CASSDSGSAYNEQFF
TRBJ2-5 13 - - TRBV2 TGTGCCAGCAGTGACCAGACAGGCGAGACCCAGTACTTC CASSDQTGETQYF
TRBJ1-5 14 TRBD1 - TRBV10-3 TGTGCCATCAGTGCGGACAGGGTTATCGAGCCCCAGCATTTT CAISADRVIEPQHF
TRBJ1-2 14 - - TRBV5-6 TGTGCCAGCAGCTTGGGGCCTATGGAGTATGGCTACACCTTC CASSLGPMEYGYTF
TRBJ2-1 15 TRBD2 - TRBV5-1 TGCGCCAGCAGCCGTAGCGGGAGTGACTACAATGAGCAGTTCTTC CASSRSGSDYNEQFF
TRBJ1-1 13 TRBD1 - TRBV10-3 TGTGCCACACTGGGACAGATTAACACTGAAGCTTTCTTT CATLGQINTEAFF
TRBJ2-7 15 TRBD2 - TRBV7-2 TGTGCCAGCACCACCGGACTAGCGGGATCTGAAGAGCAGTACTTC CASTTGLAGSEEQYF
TRBJ1-2 11 - - TRBV20-1 TGCAGTGCTAGAGATACCAGGGGCTACACCTTC CSARDTRGYTF
TRBJ2-1 17 TRBD1 - TRBV18 TGTGCCAGCTCACCACAACCGGGACAGGGTTCCTACAATGAGCAGTTCTTC CASSPQPGQGSYNEQFF
TRBJ1-1 14 TRBD1 once TRBV6-1 TGTGCCAGCTCCCCGGACAGGGGGGCCTCTCAGGCTTTCTTT CASSPDRGASQAFF
TRBJ1-2 15 - - TRBV9 TGTGCCAGCAGCTCCCAAGGAGGGACCTTTAACGGCTACACCTTC CASSSQGGTFNGYTF
TRBJ1-1 13 - once TRBV11-2 TGTGCCAGCAGCTTGAGGCTTAACCTTGAAGCTTTCTTT CASSLRLNLEAFF